The rows below give T cell receptor beta chains drawn from one sample of a study of early T cells in non-severe SARS-CoV-2 infection. TCRdb re-called the 5' RACE reads through MiXCR, storing one row per CDR3 protein. The repertoire holds roughly 56,000 distinct CDR3 sequences, more than 9% seen once, with approximately 1.1% in the top ten. The sample consisted of whole blood. The receptors were sampled from an adult who was a healthcare worker with PCR-confirmed SARS-CoV-2 infection or an uninfected control (not recorded which). CDR3s include the opening cysteine and the closing phenylalanine or tryptophan. D genes are given only for firm matches. Some rows have no size entry. The others give once, few or many, or a class for an expanded clone.

J	V	D	size	DNA	CDR3
TRBJ2-1	TRBV2	-	-	TGTGCCAGCAGTGTCAGGGGGGCCTACAATGAGCAGTTCTTC	CASSVRGAYNEQFF
TRBJ2-2	TRBV7-3	-	many	TGTGCCAGCAGCTTAACGTCGGGTCCGACCGGGGAGCTGTTTTTT	CASSLTSGPTGELFF
TRBJ2-5	TRBV9	TRBD2	few	TGTGCCAGCAGCGTGGGAGGGCAGCGCATGAAGACCCAGTACTTC	CASSVGGQRMKTQYF
TRBJ2-1	TRBV11-2	-	-	TGTGCCAGCAGCCCACCCGTTGGGGGTCGCGCCCCCTACAATGAGCAGTTCTTC	CASSPPVGGRAPYNEQFF
TRBJ1-2	TRBV9	TRBD1	-	TGTGCCAGCAGCGAGACTGACAGGGGGCTTGAGGTTTCCTATGGCTACACCTTC	CASSETDRGLEVSYGYTF
TRBJ2-5	TRBV20-1	-	few	TGCAGTGCTAGCCCCCTGACTATAAGTCCGTTAGAGACCCAGTACTTC	CSASPLTISPLETQYF
TRBJ2-3	TRBV6-2/TRBV6-3	TRBD2	-	TGTGCCAGCAGCGTCCTTAGCGGGGGCACAGATACGCAGTATTTT	CASSVLSGGTDTQYF
TRBJ2-3	TRBV7-6	TRBD2	-	TGTGCCAGCAGCCCATCCGGTGCGGGGGGGCCCGATACGCAGTATTTT	CASSPSGAGGPDTQYF
TRBJ2-3	TRBV4-1	-	many	TGCGCCAGCAGCGTACGGACAGTGAGCACAGATACGCAGTATTTT	CASSVRTVSTDTQYF
TRBJ2-2	TRBV19	TRBD1	many	TGTGCCAGTAGTATGACAGGGTCCCCCGGGGAGCTGTTTTTT	CASSMTGSPGELFF
TRBJ2-2	TRBV11-3	-	-	TGTGCCAGCAGCCCCCTCTCCGGGGAGCTGTTTTTT	CASSPLSGELFF
TRBJ1-2	TRBV28	-	many	TGTGCCAGCAGACCCAGCTACTATGGCTACACCTTC	CASRPSYYGYTF
TRBJ1-3	TRBV11-2	-	many	TGTGCCAGCAGCCGCGATGATCGGGTACGAAACTCTGGAAACACCATATATTTT	CASSRDDRVRNSGNTIYF
TRBJ2-3	TRBV20-1	TRBD2	-	TGCAGTGCTAGAGATCGGGGGGGCCAATTTCGAGATACGCAGTATTTT	CSARDRGGQFRDTQYF
TRBJ2-5	TRBV15	-	-	TGTGCCACCAATTTGGGGCCGGAGGAAGAGACCCAGTACTTC	CATNLGPEEETQYF
TRBJ2-4	TRBV20-1	-	few	TGCAGTGCTAGTTTACGGTCGGTGGACATTCAGTACTTC	CSASLRSVDIQYF
TRBJ1-5	TRBV6-1	-	many	TGTGCCAGCAGTTCTATGGGACCCCCCCAGCATTTT	CASSSMGPPQHF
TRBJ2-1	TRBV12-3/TRBV12-4	-	-	TGTGCCAGCAGTACTCCTTACAATGAGCAGTTCTTC	CASSTPYNEQFF
TRBJ2-1	TRBV3-1	-	few	TGTGCCAGCAGCCAGGGCTTCACACTCTACAATGAGCAGTTCTTC	CASSQGFTLYNEQFF
TRBJ2-5	TRBV13	-	few	TGTGCCAGCAGCTTAAGCCCATCCTACCAAGAGACCCAGTACTTC	CASSLSPSYQETQYF
TRBJ1-2	TRBV20-1	-	many	TGCAGTGCTAGAGATCGGGGCAGACACTATGGCTACACCTTC	CSARDRGRHYGYTF
TRBJ2-2	TRBV11-2	TRBD1	many	TGTGCCAGCAGCTCAGTCCAGGGGGCGTCTCGCACCGGGGAGCTGTTTTTT	CASSSVQGASRTGELFF
TRBJ1-5	TRBV7-8	-	few	TGTGCCAGCAGCCCCTGGACGGTTAGCAATCAGCCCCAGCATTTT	CASSPWTVSNQPQHF
TRBJ2-3	TRBV29-1	-	-	TGCAGCGTTGGCCGAGGAGGGGGCGGGCCGACAGATACGCAGTATTTT	CSVGRGGGGPTDTQYF
TRBJ2-5	TRBV5-1	TRBD2	-	TGCGCCAGCAGCGGCGGGACTAGCGGAGAGACCCAGTACTTC	CASSGGTSGETQYF
TRBJ2-5	TRBV20-1	TRBD2	-	TGCAGTGCTAGACGGCTAGCGGGGGGGCTGGAGACCCAGTACTTC	CSARRLAGGLETQYF
TRBJ2-5	TRBV11-2	-	many	TGTGCCAGCAGCTTAAGCGAGGGGCGGACCCAGTACTTC	CASSLSEGRTQYF
TRBJ1-1	TRBV20-1	-	-	TGCAGTGCTAGACGACCCAACACTGAAGCTTTCTTT	CSARRPNTEAFF
TRBJ1-1	TRBV5-1	-	few	TGCGCCAGCAGCTTAGACCCCACCGTCCCTGAAGCTTTCTTT	CASSLDPTVPEAFF
TRBJ2-1	TRBV11-2	-	-	TGTGCCAGCAGCTTAGATCGGGATGAGCAGTTCTTC	CASSLDRDEQFF
TRBJ2-1	TRBV11-2	-	many	TGTGCCAGCAGCGCAATCCCGGGGCCTCGATCCTATGAGCAGTTCTTC	CASSAIPGPRSYEQFF
TRBJ2-3	TRBV11-2	TRBD1	-	TGTGCCAGCAGCTTAGGAGGCCAGGGGGCCCCCACGATGTATTTT	CASSLGGQGAPTMYF
TRBJ2-5	TRBV20-1	-	-	TGCAGCGGGGGCACAGGGATCGGTGAGACCCAGTACTTC	CSGGTGIGETQYF
TRBJ1-5	TRBV7-6	-	-	TGTGCCAGCAGCTTAGGCCCGGACAGCTATCAGCCCCAGCATTTT	CASSLGPDSYQPQHF
TRBJ2-1	TRBV12-3/TRBV12-4	TRBD2	few	TGTGCCAGCAGTCCCCCCGTCGGGGGGTACAATGAGCAGTTCTTC	CASSPPVGGYNEQFF
TRBJ1-2	TRBV12-3/TRBV12-4	-	-	TGTGCCAGCAGTCCCTGGAGGGATCGGGGCTACACCTTC	CASSPWRDRGYTF
TRBJ1-6	TRBV20-1	TRBD1	few	TGCAGTGCTAGAGATCGTGGCAGGGGGCAATCCTCACCCCTCCACTTT	CSARDRGRGQSSPLHF
TRBJ2-3	TRBV24-1	-	-	TGTGCCACCAGTGCGGGTCAGAATAGGGATACGCAGTATTTT	CATSAGQNRDTQYF
TRBJ2-3	TRBV5-4	-	-	TGTGCCAGCAGCTCCGACCCCGTGCCCACAGATACGCAGTATTTT	CASSSDPVPTDTQYF
TRBJ1-3	TRBV29-1	TRBD1	-	TGCAGCGTTGCTCCGACAGGGACTGGAAACACCATATATTTT	CSVAPTGTGNTIYF
TRBJ1-4	TRBV12-3/TRBV12-4	-	-	TGTGCAGGACGGGGGCAGACTAATGAAAAACTGTTTTTT	CAGRGQTNEKLFF
TRBJ2-1	TRBV29-1	-	-	TGCAGCGTCGCCAGCTCCTACAATGAGCAGTTCTTC	CSVASSYNEQFF
TRBJ1-2	TRBV6-1	-	many	TGTGCCAGCAGAGGTGGTAACTATGGCTACACCTTC	CASRGGNYGYTF
TRBJ2-2	TRBV4-1	-	few	TGCGCCAGCAGCCTAGAGGGCAGGGTTAACACCGGGGAGCTGTTTTTT	CASSLEGRVNTGELFF
TRBJ1-1	TRBV7-2	-	many	TGTGCCAGCAGCCTGACAGAGGGTTCGATAGGCGCTGAAGCTTTCTTT	CASSLTEGSIGAEAFF
TRBJ1-3	TRBV19	-	-	TGTGCCAGTAGTAAGTATCGGGACGGACGCTCTGGAAACACCATATATTTT	CASSKYRDGRSGNTIYF
TRBJ2-5	TRBV19	-	few	TGTGCCAGTAGTATCGGGTTAAAAGAGACCCAGTACTTC	CASSIGLKETQYF
TRBJ1-5	TRBV3-1	-	few	TGTGCCAGCAGCCAAGGGGGCCACTTCAATCAGCCCCAGCATTTT	CASSQGGHFNQPQHF
TRBJ1-2	TRBV5-1	-	few	TGCGCCAGCAGCTCCGAAGGCCCTGACCTCTATGGCTACACCTTC	CASSSEGPDLYGYTF